This is a list of T cell receptor beta chains from one sample in a study of blood T cell repertoires in COVID-19. Sequencing used immunoSEQ multiplex PCR; TCRdb keeps in-frame clones, though not all of them. This sample has about 120,000 clones, with roughly 82% found just once. Sequencing was done on a sample of peripheral blood. All receptors derive from a human donor in a cohort sampled during active COVID-19. Both conserved end residues are part of each CDR3. Fields, in order: CDR3 DNA, CDR3 protein, J gene, V gene, clone size, D gene. The D gene is left open where the match is weak. Clone size is not always given. Where it is, it says once, few, many or a class for expanded clones.

TGTGCCAGCTCAACTACCGGACGGGGCTACGAGCAGTACTTC | CASSTTGRGYEQYF | TRBJ2-7 | TRBV18 | . | .
TGCAGTGCAAACAAGAACACTGAAGCTTTCTTT | CSANKNTEAFF | TRBJ1-1 | TRBV20-1 | . | .
TGTGCCAGCAGCCCAGTAAGAGGAATGAACACTGAAGCTTTCTTT | CASSPVRGMNTEAFF | TRBJ1-1 | TRBV7-9 | . | .
TGTGCCAGCAGCCCGTCGGACAGGGCGGGCTATGGCTACACCTTC | CASSPSDRAGYGYTF | TRBJ1-2 | TRBV3-1/TRBV3-2 | . | TRBD1
TGTGCCAGCAGTGATGCTAGGACAGGGAGAGGGCCCCTCCACTTT | CASSDARTGRGPLHF | TRBJ1-6 | TRBV2 | . | TRBD1
TGTGCCAGTAGTATTGGGACTAGCGGGGGCACCTCCTACAATGAGCAGTTCTTC | CASSIGTSGGTSYNEQFF | TRBJ2-1 | TRBV19 | . | TRBD2
TGTGCCAGCATTCCCGGACAGGGGGGGGGCTATGGCTACACCTTC | CASIPGQGGGYGYTF | TRBJ1-2 | TRBV6-5 | . | TRBD1
TGCGCCAGCAGTGATCAACGACTAGGCTACGAGCAGTACTTC | CASSDQRLGYEQYF | TRBJ2-7 | TRBV10-1 | . | .
TGTGCCAGCAGCCGCTTCCGGGACAGGGGAACCGGGGAGCTGTTTTTT | CASSRFRDRGTGELFF | TRBJ2-2 | TRBV7-2 | . | TRBD1
TGTGCCAGCAGTTACTCGTACGGGGGGAGCACAGATACGCAGTATTTT | CASSYSYGGSTDTQYF | TRBJ2-3 | TRBV6-5 | . | TRBD2
TGCAGCGTTGAAGATTGGGGGCAGTCCCCAGATACGCAGTATTTT | CSVEDWGQSPDTQYF | TRBJ2-3 | TRBV29-1 | . | .
TGTGCCAGCAGCCCGACAGGGCACACTGAAGCTTTCTTT | CASSPTGHTEAFF | TRBJ1-1 | TRBV5-4 | . | TRBD1
TGTGCCAGCAGCTTTTTTAGCCAGTCGGAGACCCAGTACTTC | CASSFFSQSETQYF | TRBJ2-5 | TRBV7-9 | . | .
TGTGCCAGCAGCTTAGGGCAGATCACAACTAATGAAAAACTGTTTTTT | CASSLGQITTNEKLFF | TRBJ1-4 | TRBV7-9 | . | .
TGTGCCAGCAGCTTAGGATCCGGGGGAGACTTCTACGAGCAGTACTTC | CASSLGSGGDFYEQYF | TRBJ2-7 | TRBV7-2 | few | .
TGTGCCAGCAGCCTGCGGGAAACCGGGGAGCTGTTTTTT | CASSLRETGELFF | TRBJ2-2 | TRBV11-2 | . | .
TGTGCCAGCAGCCAAGAGTACGACAGCTCTGGAAACACCATATATTTT | CASSQEYDSSGNTIYF | TRBJ1-3 | TRBV3-1/TRBV3-2 | many | .
TGTGCCAGCAGCCCAGGGCCGCCAGGGGGTAGCAATCAGCCCCAGCATTTT | CASSPGPPGGSNQPQHF | TRBJ1-5 | TRBV28 | . | TRBD1
TGTGCCAGCAGTTACTCGACATCAGGGGCATATGGCTACACCTTC | CASSYSTSGAYGYTF | TRBJ1-2 | TRBV6-5 | . | .
TGTGCCAGTAGTATAGGTCGACAGATCAACAATCAGCCCCAGCATTTT | CASSIGRQINNQPQHF | TRBJ1-5 | TRBV19 | few | .
TGTGCCAGCATGATGGAGGGCCGCCAGTCGGACTTC | CASMMEGRQSDF | TRBJ2-7 | TRBV2 | few | .
TGTGCCAGCAGCTTATCCGGACAGGTCCCCCGGAGGACCCAGTACTTC | CASSLSGQVPRRTQYF | TRBJ2-5 | TRBV7-8 | . | TRBD1
TGTGCCAGCGGGACAGGGGGAAACACTGAAGCTTTCTTT | CASGTGGNTEAFF | TRBJ1-1 | TRBV2 | . | TRBD1
TGTGCCAGCAGCGCGGTCGCGAACACAGATACGCAGTATTTT | CASSAVANTDTQYF | TRBJ2-3 | TRBV7-9 | . | .
TGTGCCAGCAGCTACAGGAACACCGGGGAGCTGTTTTTT | CASSYRNTGELFF | TRBJ2-2 | TRBV5-8 | . | .
TGTGCCAGCAGTGACAAGCCGAGTGAGCAGTTCTTC | CASSDKPSEQFF | TRBJ2-1 | TRBV2 | . | .
TGTGCCAGCAGGACTGGGACAGGGTACGAGCAGTACTTC | CASRTGTGYEQYF | TRBJ2-7 | TRBV28 | . | TRBD1
TGTGCCAGCAGCTTAGATGGTGGAGCGGCTAATGAAAAACTGTTTTTT | CASSLDGGAANEKLFF | TRBJ1-4 | TRBV11-2 | . | .
TGTGCCAGCAGCCAAGAAATGGGTCGGGGGGCAGATACGCAGTATTTT | CASSQEMGRGADTQYF | TRBJ2-3 | TRBV14 | . | TRBD2
TGTGCCAGCAGCCCCAGGGTCTCCTACGAGCAGTACTTC | CASSPRVSYEQYF | TRBJ2-7 | TRBV9 | . | .
TGTGCCAGCAGTCCGAACCTTTCCGGGACAGCTAATGAAAAACTGTTTTTT | CASSPNLSGTANEKLFF | TRBJ1-4 | TRBV27 | . | TRBD1
TGTGCCAGCAGCGCCGCAGCGGAACAATACAATGAGCAGTTCTTC | CASSAAAEQYNEQFF | TRBJ2-1 | TRBV9 | . | .
TGTGCCACCAGTGACCCAGCGAGCAATCAGCCCCAGCATTTT | CATSDPASNQPQHF | TRBJ1-5 | TRBV24-1 | few | .
TGTGCCAGCAGTTCCCCTAGATGGGGACTTTACAATGAGCAGTTCTTC | CASSSPRWGLYNEQFF | TRBJ2-1 | TRBV6-2/TRBV6-3 | . | .
TGTGCCAGCAGCCAGGGGGTCAATTCACCCCTCCACTTT | CASSQGVNSPLHF | TRBJ1-6 | TRBV25-1 | . | TRBD1
TGCAGCGCCGTCAGGGGGCAATGGGGAGAGACCCAGTACTTC | CSAVRGQWGETQYF | TRBJ2-5 | TRBV29-1 | once | TRBD1
TGCGCCAGCAGTGGAAGGACTAGCGGGGCGTACAATGAGCAGTTCTTC | CASSGRTSGAYNEQFF | TRBJ2-1 | TRBV10-1 | . | TRBD2
TGTGCCAGTGAACCGGGACAGGGCCCATCCGGGGAGCTGTTTTTT | CASEPGQGPSGELFF | TRBJ2-2 | TRBV6-5 | . | TRBD1
TGTGCCAGCAGCCCAGGGGGGCAGGTCGAAAAACTGTTTTTT | CASSPGGQVEKLFF | TRBJ1-4 | TRBV7-9 | few | TRBD1
TGTGCCAGCAGCCCTAGCTACTCCTACAATGAGCAGTTCTTC | CASSPSYSYNEQFF | TRBJ2-1 | TRBV2 | . | .
TGTGCCAGCAGCGCACCTGGGACAGGGGGATCACCCCTCCACTTT | CASSAPGTGGSPLHF | TRBJ1-6 | TRBV9 | . | TRBD1
TGTGCCAGCAGCGTAGGATCGGGTGGTCAGTTGGAAAACATTCAGTACTTC | CASSVGSGGQLENIQYF | TRBJ2-4 | TRBV9 | . | .
TGTGCCAGCAGCCCGTTAGGCGCCGGGATCACCTACGAGCAGTACTTC | CASSPLGAGITYEQYF | TRBJ2-7 | TRBV7-7 | . | .
TGTGCCAGCAGTGAATGGCTAGCGGGGGGAACCTACGAGCAGTACTTC | CASSEWLAGGTYEQYF | TRBJ2-7 | TRBV6-1 | . | TRBD2
TGTGCCAGCAGTGAAGCGCCGGGACAGGCAAATTCACCCCTCCACTTT | CASSEAPGQANSPLHF | TRBJ1-6 | TRBV6-1 | . | TRBD1
TGTGCCAGCAGCTTACCCCCAGATGATCCCACCTTC | CASSLPPDDPTF | TRBJ1-2 | TRBV11-2 | many | .
TGTGCCAGCAGCTTGACTAGCGGGGGGGCGGAGACCCAGTACTTC | CASSLTSGGAETQYF | TRBJ2-5 | TRBV5-4 | . | TRBD2
TGTGCCAGCAGCGGTAGCGGGGCCTCCTACAATGAGCAGTTCTTC | CASSGSGASYNEQFF | TRBJ2-1 | TRBV7-9 | . | TRBD2
TGCAGCGTTGAGGTCAGTGCAAGCAATCAGCCCCAGCATTTT | CSVEVSASNQPQHF | TRBJ1-5 | TRBV29-1 | . | .
TGTGCCAGCAGTTACTCCGCGACACTCAAAGCTTTCTTT | CASSYSATLKAFF | TRBJ1-1 | TRBV6-2/TRBV6-3 | . | .
TGTGCCAGCAGCCCTAGCGGGGGGGCAACAGATACGCAGTATTTT | CASSPSGGATDTQYF | TRBJ2-3 | TRBV3-1/TRBV3-2 | . | TRBD2
TGTGCCAGCAGCCCTCAGCGGGGGGCCACTGAAGCTTTCTTT | CASSPQRGATEAFF | TRBJ1-1 | TRBV14 | few | .
TGTGCCAGTAGTATAGGGGGACAGGGGGCGCGAGGCTACACCTTC | CASSIGGQGARGYTF | TRBJ1-2 | TRBV19 | . | TRBD1